This T cell receptor (beta chain) was sequenced during a study of shared clonotypes between healthy human individuals. Germline V gene sequence: CDR1 LGHNA, CDR2 YNFKEQ. This CDR3 spans 16 amino acids. The V gene end was trimmed by 2 bases and the J gene end by 2 bases; junction bases not matched to a gene: 4. Original processing notes: Filtering differed for immunoSEQ, which gave only junction sequences without quality scores. Clones were sequenced by immunoSEQ multiplex PCR, and TCRdb holds only the in-frame ones, with some missing. The D gene and trimming were derived from the DNA, and the V and J assignments and clone size from that table. The sample shows approximately 1,000,000 clones, 70% to 80% of them seen only once.

Material: memory CD4+ T cells from PBMCs. Regarding subset: CD45RA-negative fraction. This chain links TRBV4-2 with TRBJ2-2, with 8 bases lining up with TRBD1. The TCR originated in a man in his late teens or twenties in good health. Some clones in this sample may be carry-over from other donors' samples. CDR3 amino acids: CASSQQGAPNTGELFF. DNA of the CDR3: TGTGCCAGCAGCCAACAGGGGGCGCCTAACACCGGGGAGCTGTTTTTT.